Shown below are 28 T cell receptor beta chains from a single sample sequenced in a study of cytomegalovirus exposure and HLA in healthy donors. Primers included in the PCR were 60 Vbeta and 13 Jbeta primers. Method: immunoSEQ multiplex PCR; TCRdb's copy keeps in-frame clones and lacks some. Counted here are 100,000 to 150,000 clones, roughly four fifths occurring once; the ten biggest clones make up about 1.8%. The sample was PBMCs. Every receptor here comes from a man aged 45-65 years in good health and CMV-seronegative.

As to this clone: Other DNA sequences in this specimen translate into the identical CDR3. The rearrangement joins TRBV7-9 to TRBJ2-7, with TRBD2 matching over 9 bases. V was pared by 4 bases and J by 6 bases, with 10 bases of the junction left unmatched. The CDR3 covers 15 residues. The germline V gene encodes CDR1 SEHNR and CDR2 FQNEAQ (reference sequence). The chain's CDR3 is CASSSSGGPSGEQYV. DNA of the CDR3: TGTGCCAGCAGCTCCAGCGGGGGGCCTTCTGGCGAGCAGTACGTC.

A word on this clone: Other nucleotide sequences in the sample specify the same CDR3. The rearrangement uses TRBV7-2 and TRBJ1-2; the match to TRBD1 covers 10 bases. The CDR3 contains 14 residues. From germline, CDR1 is SGHTA and CDR2 FQGNSA. V dropped 4 bases and J dropped 5; count of bases not matched to a gene: 4. The CDR3 protein is CASSSDRGGYGYTF. CDR3 DNA: TGTGCCAGCAGCTCGGACAGGGGGGGGTATGGCTACACCTTC.

For the CDR3, the DNA is TGCGCCAGCAGCCCCTGGGACAGGGCTTTGCCTGAAGCTTTCTTT. Amino acids: CASSPWDRALPEAFF. V and J are TRBV5-1 and TRBJ1-1, with 9 bases fitting TRBD1. The CDR3 runs 15 residues. With V trimmed by 4 bases and J by 6 bases, 10 bases remained unmatched. Germline CDR1 SGHRS, CDR2 YFSETQ.

V gene TRBV6-5 combines with J gene TRBJ1-4; maybe TRBD1 (6 bases). Trimming took off 2 bases at V and 8 bases at J, with 12 bases between the two ends. CDR1 is MNHEY and CDR2 is SVGAGI in the germline V gene. The CDR3 sequence is 14 residues long. CDR3 bases: TGTGCCAGCAGTTACGGGGGGGCGCGAGAAAAACTGTTTTTT. This codes for CASSYGGAREKLFF.

This chain links TRBV14 with TRBJ2-1, with D maybe TRBD2 (6 bases). V gave up 2 bases and J gave up 2 bases, with 13 bases separating them. This CDR3 has 16 residues. The germline CDR1 and CDR2 sequences are SGHDN and FVKESK. In DNA form, the CDR3 reads TGTGCCAGCAGCCAAATTGCGGGGATAACCTACAATGAGCAGTTCTTC. Translating gives CASSQIAGITYNEQFF. Full variable domain (remainder filled in from reference TRBV14 and TRBJ2-1): EAGVTQFPSHSVIEKGQTVTLRCDPISGHDNLYWYRRVMGKEIKFLLHFVKESKQDESGMPNNRFLAERTGGTYSTLKVQPAELEDSGVYFCASSQIAGITYNEQFFGPGTRLTVL.

This clone has a single count. This sequence joins TRBV9 and TRBJ1-3; the D gene is possibly TRBD1 (5 bases). The germline V and J ends were trimmed by 3 bases and 4 bases, with 17 bases remaining between them. Germline V gene data show CDR1 as SGDLS and CDR2 as YYNGEE. There are 16 residues in the CDR3. CDR3 sequence: CASSGPPRERGNTIYF. CDR3 DNA sequence: TGTGCCAGCAGCGGCCCCCCCAGGGAAAGGGGAAACACCATATATTTT.

This chain joins TRBV9 and TRBJ1-2, with 7 bases identical to TRBD1. This CDR3 has 14 amino acids. Germline V gives CDR1 SGDLS, CDR2 YYNGEE. J lost 6 bases, V lost 4 bases, and 9 bases had no gene match. In DNA, the CDR3 is TGTGCCAGCAGCAGACTACAGGGGTCGGATGGCTACACCTTC. Its translation is CASSRLQGSDGYTF.

The chain joins TRBV15 to TRBJ2-1; perhaps TRBD1 as D (5 bases). The CDR3 is made up of 16 amino acids. V shed 0 bases and J shed 2 bases, with 11 bases lying between them. Germline V gene lookup returns CDR1 LNHNV and CDR2 YYDKDF (reference sequence). The CDR3 spells CATSRDVRGAYNEQFF. The CDR3 DNA follows: TGTGCCACCAGCAGAGATGTTAGGGGCGCCTACAATGAGCAGTTCTTC. Filled out from reference TRBV15 and TRBJ2-1, the complete variable domain reads DAMVIQNPRYQVTQFGKPVTLSCSQTLNHNVMYWYQQKSSQAPKLLFHYYDKDFNNEADTPDNFQSRRPNTSFCFLDIRSPGLGDTAMYLCATSRDVRGAYNEQFFGPGTRLTVL.

This sequence joins TRBV14 and TRBJ1-4; the match to TRBD1 covers 7 bases. The ends lost 6 bases at V and 7 bases at J; junction bases unmatched: 2. Looked up from germline, CDR1 is SGHDN and CDR2 is FVKESK. The CDR3 is 12 residues long. The CDR3 coding sequence is TGTGCCAGCAGGTACAGGGGTGAAAAACTGTTTTTT. This translates into CASRYRGEKLFF.

This clone was picked up one time. The chain has TRBV9 and TRBJ1-4; D is undetermined. Germline V gene lookup returns CDR1 SGDLS and CDR2 YYNGEE. The V end lost 0 bases, the J end lost 8 bases, and 11 bases lay between the germline ends. The CDR3 runs 14 residues. The CDR3 spells CASSVAPLREKLFF. In nucleotides, the CDR3 is TGTGCCAGCAGCGTAGCGCCTCTCAGGGAAAAACTGTTTTTT. Full variable domain (missing parts from reference TRBV9 and TRBJ1-4): DSGVTQTPKHLITATGQRVTLRCSPRSGDLSVYWYQQSLDQGLQFLIQYYNGEERAKGNILERFSAQQFPDLHSELNLSSLELGDSALYFCASSVAPLREKLFFGSGTQLSVL.

V gene TRBV4-3 combines with J gene TRBJ1-2; 8 bases align to TRBD1. The junction had 4 bases not matched to a gene; V was cut back by 3 bases and J by 1 base. The CDR3 consists of 15 residues. Germline-derived CDR1 and CDR2 are LGHNA and YSLEER. The CDR3 sequence is CASSQEDRGNYGYTF. CDR3 DNA: TGCGCCAGCAGCCAGGAAGACAGGGGTAACTATGGCTACACCTTC.

The chain carries TRBV11-2 and TRBJ1-1; D is unclear. The CDR3 covers 14 residues. Per germline, CDR1 SGHAT and CDR2 FQNNGV. The V and J ends lost 5 bases and 5 bases respectively, with 15 bases between them. The CDR3 DNA follows: TGTGCCAGCAGCAAAATGCCAGGCAATACTGAAGCTTTCTTT. The encoded protein is CASSKMPGNTEAFF.

The chain carries TRBV6-5 and TRBJ1-2; D unresolved. CDR1 is MNHEY and CDR2 is SVGAGI in the germline V gene. The V gene lost 5 bases and the J gene lost 6 bases, with 19 bases spanning the gap. This CDR3 is built from 15 residues. In DNA form, the CDR3 reads TGTGCCAGCAGTCCCGAGAGGGCTCTGGTCGATGGCTACACCTTC. Protein sequence: CASSPERALVDGYTF.

V gene TRBV5-1 combines with J gene TRBJ1-5, with D perhaps matching TRBD1 (6 bases). The CDR3 has 16 residues. Germline CDR1 reads SGHRS; CDR2 reads YFSETQ. The V end lost 0 bases, the J end lost 4 bases, and 14 bases lay between the germline ends. CDR3 coding DNA: TGCGCCAGCAGCTTGGCCCGTTGGCAGGGGAATCAGCCCCAGCATTTT. Its protein product is CASSLARWQGNQPQHF.

V is TRBV5-5 and J is TRBJ1-2, with TRBD1 as a possible D gene (5 bases). Between the trimmed V and J ends, which lost 0 bases and 1 base, there was a span of 19 bases. Germline V gene lookup returns CDR1 SGHKS and CDR2 YYEKEE (reference sequence). The CDR3 runs 18 residues. The CDR3 here is CASSLVFLGQDINYGYTF. The CDR3 DNA follows: TGTGCCAGCAGCTTGGTCTTTCTGGGGCAGGACATTAACTATGGCTACACCTTC. The full variable domain, rest sourced from reference TRBV5-5 and TRBJ1-2, is DAGVTQSPTHLIKTRGQQVTLRCSPISGHKSVSWYQQVLGQGPQFIFQYYEKEERGRGNFPDRFSARQFPNYSSELNVNALLLGDSALYLCASSLVFLGQDINYGYTFGSGTRLTVV.

V and J are TRBV28 and TRBJ2-7, with TRBD1 as a possible D gene (6 bases). The germline CDR1 and CDR2 sequences are MDHEN and SYDVKM. The V end was cut by 3 bases, the J end by 0 bases, with 12 bases between. The CDR3 extends over 15 amino acids. The CDR3 DNA reads as TGTGCCAGCAGTTTGACAGGTACTTACTCCTACGAGCAGTACGTC. Residues: CASSLTGTYSYEQYV.

A word on this clone: Other DNA sequences within the sample encode an identical CDR3. The rearrangement links TRBV6-5 to TRBJ1-1; TRBD1 aligns across 8 bases. CDR1 is MNHEY, CDR2 SVGAGI, per germline. The trim removed 4 bases at V and 0 bases at J, leaving 4 bases unmatched. The CDR3 has 15 residues. In DNA, the CDR3 is TGTGCCAGCAGTTCAAGACAGGGGCTGAACACTGAAGCTTTCTTT. It yields the protein CASSSRQGLNTEAFF.

The rearrangement joins TRBV18 to TRBJ2-2; the D gene is possibly TRBD2 (5 bases). CDR1 KGHSH and CDR2 LQKENI come from the germline V gene. The CDR3 sequence is 16 residues long. Trimming took off 2 bases at V and 4 bases at J, with 14 bases between the two ends. The DNA for the CDR3 is TGTGCCAGCTCACCATACGGGGATGTGGTCACCGGGGAGCTGTTTTTT. Its protein is CASSPYGDVVTGELFF.

The chain is built from TRBV7-9 and TRBJ2-2; the D gene is possibly TRBD1 (6 bases). Germline V gene sequence: CDR1 SEHNR, CDR2 FQNEAQ (reference sequence). With 9 bases removed from V and 0 bases from J, the gap between germline ends came to 14 bases. The length of the CDR3 is 15 residues. CDR3 in amino acids: CASFPRGTNTGELFF. The CDR3 DNA reads TGTGCCAGTTTTCCGAGGGGGACGAACACCGGGGAGCTGTTTTTT.

The V call is TRBV27, the J call TRBJ1-2; weak D call: TRBD1 (5 bases). CDR1 is MNHEY, CDR2 SMNVEV, per germline (reference sequence). V dropped 2 bases and J dropped 1 base, with 11 bases sitting between them. This CDR3 has 15 residues. CDR3 nucleotides: TGTGCCAGCAGTTTACGTCAGGGACTTAACTATGGCTACACCTTC. This gives the protein CASSLRQGLNYGYTF.

Only one count was recorded for this clone. The V and J genes are TRBV6-1 and TRBJ1-1; D is unclear. Trimming cost V 2 bases and J 10 bases, with 20 bases left between them. This CDR3 comprises 15 residues. From germline, CDR1 is MNHNS and CDR2 SASEGT. The CDR3 reads CASSEKGGFGSRAFF. The CDR3 DNA is TGTGCCAGCAGTGAAAAGGGCGGGTTTGGCTCTCGAGCTTTCTTT.

The genes are TRBV6-1 and TRBJ2-5; TRBD2 matches 8 bases. The CDR3 spans 14 residues. V lost 8 bases to trimming and J lost 5 bases; unmatched junction nucleotides: 10. Looked up from germline, CDR1 is MNHNS and CDR2 is SASEGT. In DNA form, the CDR3 reads TGTGCCAGCTCGGGAGGGACCCAAAGGGAGACCCAGTACTTC. It is translated as CASSGGTQRETQYF.

The rearrangement uses TRBV7-9 and TRBJ1-1, with D hard to call. The CDR3 runs 14 residues. The germline V gene has CDR1 SEHNR and CDR2 FQNEAQ (reference sequence). The V and J ends lost 5 bases and 0 bases respectively, with 10 bases between them. The CDR3 DNA reads as TGTGCCAGCAGCCCCACTATTATGAACACTGAAGCTTTCTTT. Protein: CASSPTIMNTEAFF.

The J gene is TRBJ1-5, the V gene TRBV4-3; the D gene is possibly TRBD1 (6 bases). The CDR3 is 14 residues long. CDR1 and CDR2 (germline): LGHNA, YSLEER. V dropped 1 base and J dropped 7 bases, with 11 bases sitting between them. Here the CDR3 DNA reads TGCGCCAGCAGCCAAGTGGAACAGGGCCAGCCCCAGCATTTT. This encodes CASSQVEQGQPQHF.

J is TRBJ1-5 and V is TRBV5-8, with TRBD1 matching 10 bases. Trimming at V came to 0 bases and at J to 8 bases, leaving 5 bases not matched to a gene. The CDR3 totals 15 residues. The germline V gene encodes CDR1 SGHTS and CDR2 YDEGEE. CDR3 coding DNA: TGTGCCAGCAGCTTGGGGGGACAGGGGAAAGAGCCCCAGCATTTT. Translating it yields CASSLGGQGKEPQHF.

The V gene is TRBV6-1, the J gene TRBJ2-3; D is undetermined. Per the germline V gene, CDR1 is MNHNS and CDR2 is SASEGT. Trimming took 2 bases from V and 5 from J, leaving 8 bases between them. The CDR3 covers 13 residues. CDR3 nucleotides: TGTGCCAGCAGTGAACTTTTCTTAGATACGCAGTATTTT. Its protein is CASSELFLDTQYF.

This clone came up a few times. The rearrangement uses TRBV4-2 and TRBJ1-6; D remains ambiguous. The V gene lost 1 base and the J gene lost 6 bases, with 16 bases spanning the gap. From germline, CDR1 is LGHNA and CDR2 YNFKEQ. CDR3 length equals 17 residues. CDR3 DNA: TGTGCCAGCAGCCAAGTACGGTCCGCGGGGAGTAATTCACCCCTCCACTTT. It is translated as CASSQVRSAGSNSPLHF.

The V and J genes are TRBV19 and TRBJ1-1, with D tentatively TRBD1 (5 bases). The V end was cut by 5 bases, the J end by 10 bases, with 14 bases between. Germline lookup yields CDR1 LNHDA and CDR2 SQIVND (reference sequence). This CDR3 has 12 amino acids. The CDR3 protein is CASSAGGLGAFF. The CDR3 nucleotides are TGTGCCAGTAGTGCCGGGGGTCTGGGAGCTTTCTTT.